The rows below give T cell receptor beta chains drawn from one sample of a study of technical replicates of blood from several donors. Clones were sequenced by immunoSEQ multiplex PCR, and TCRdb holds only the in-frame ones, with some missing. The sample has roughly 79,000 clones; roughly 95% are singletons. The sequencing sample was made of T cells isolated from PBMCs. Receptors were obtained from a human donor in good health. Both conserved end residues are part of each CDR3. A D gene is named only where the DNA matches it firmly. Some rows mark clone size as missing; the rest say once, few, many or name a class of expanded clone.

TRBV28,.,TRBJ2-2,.,CASTPGTRGWIRELFF,TGTGCCAGCACCCCCGGGACAAGGGGGTGGATTCGGGAGCTGTTTTTT
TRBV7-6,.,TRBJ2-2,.,CASSLMEIENTGELFF,TGTGCCAGCAGCTTAATGGAGATAGAGAACACCGGGGAGCTGTTTTTT
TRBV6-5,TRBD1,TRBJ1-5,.,CASSYSGQNQPQHF,TGTGCCAGCAGTTATTCGGGACAGAACCAGCCCCAGCATTTT
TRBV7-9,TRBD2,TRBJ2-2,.,CASSGSGRTGELFF,TGTGCCAGCAGCGGTAGCGGGAGGACCGGGGAGCTGTTTTTT
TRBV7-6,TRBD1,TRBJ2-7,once,CASSSGTGLYEQYF,TGTGCCAGCAGCTCCGGGACAGGATTATACGAGCAGTACTTC
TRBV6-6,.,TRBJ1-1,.,CASSSREDNTEAFF,TGTGCCAGCAGTTCCCGGGAAGATAACACTGAAGCTTTCTTT
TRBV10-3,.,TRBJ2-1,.,CAIRLPTGVEQFF,TGTGCCATCAGATTGCCAACAGGTGTGGAGCAGTTCTTC
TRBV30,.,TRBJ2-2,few,CAWNGVGTGELFF,TGTGCCTGGAACGGGGTTGGCACCGGGGAGCTGTTTTTT
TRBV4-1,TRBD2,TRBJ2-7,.,CASSQDKTASGSNEQYF,TGCGCCAGCAGCCAAGATAAGACGGCTAGCGGGAGTAATGAGCAGTACTTC
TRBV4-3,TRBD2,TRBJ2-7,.,CASSPGLAGGSSYEQYF,TGCGCCAGCAGCCCTGGACTAGCGGGAGGGAGCTCCTACGAGCAGTACTTC
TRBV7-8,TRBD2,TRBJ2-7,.,CASSDPSSGVYEQYF,TGTGCCAGCAGCGATCCGTCTAGCGGGGTTTACGAGCAGTACTTC
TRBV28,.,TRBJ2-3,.,CASSLPGSTDTQYF,TGTGCCAGCAGCCTACCAGGATCAACAGATACGCAGTATTTT
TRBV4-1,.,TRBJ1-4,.,CASSQAIREGWSPTNEKLFF,TGCGCCAGCAGCCAAGCTATTCGAGAGGGATGGTCTCCAACTAATGAAAAACTGTTTTTT
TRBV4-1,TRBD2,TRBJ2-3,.,CASSRLQSSGVSTDTQYF,TGCGCCAGCAGCCGCCTTCAATCTAGCGGGGTTAGCACAGATACGCAGTATTTT
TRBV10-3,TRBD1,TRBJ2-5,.,CAIRTDRGGETQYF,TGTGCCATCAGGACGGACAGGGGAGGGGAGACCCAGTACTTC
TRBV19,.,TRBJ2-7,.,CASKRQGGAYEQYF,TGTGCCAGTAAAAGGCAGGGAGGAGCCTACGAGCAGTACTTC
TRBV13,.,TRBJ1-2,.,CASSLRPQHTTGYTF,TGTGCCAGCAGCTTACGACCACAGCATACGACGGGCTACACCTTC
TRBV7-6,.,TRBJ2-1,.,CASSPGYYNEQFF,TGTGCCAGCAGCCCGGGTTACTACAATGAGCAGTTCTTC
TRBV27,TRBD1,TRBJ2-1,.,CASSPYQFPGQGYNEQFF,TGTGCCAGCAGTCCTTACCAATTCCCGGGACAGGGGTACAATGAGCAGTTCTTC
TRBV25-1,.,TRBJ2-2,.,CASSDPDRPNTGELFF,TGTGCCAGCAGTGACCCGGACAGACCGAACACCGGGGAGCTGTTTTTT
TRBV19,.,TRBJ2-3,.,CASTGFTDTQYF,TGTGCCAGCACCGGGTTCACAGATACGCAGTATTTT
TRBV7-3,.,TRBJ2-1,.,CASSLIRRERQYEQFF,TGTGCCAGCAGCTTAATTAGGAGGGAGCGGCAATACGAGCAGTTCTTC
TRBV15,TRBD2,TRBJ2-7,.,CATSRWGQEGAGYEQYF,TGTGCCACCAGCAGATGGGGCCAGGAGGGAGCGGGATACGAGCAGTACTTC
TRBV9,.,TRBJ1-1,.,CASSIGGNTEAFF,TGTGCCAGCAGTATAGGGGGGAACACTGAAGCTTTCTTT
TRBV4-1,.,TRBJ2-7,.,CASSQDGVGGNEQYF,TGCGCCAGCAGCCAAGACGGGGTAGGTGGAAACGAGCAGTACTTC
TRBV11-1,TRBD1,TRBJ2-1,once,CASSPERQGAEFF,TGTGCCAGCAGCCCAGAGAGACAGGGGGCTGAGTTCTTC
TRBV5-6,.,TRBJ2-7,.,CASSLEGEGYEQYF,TGTGCCAGCAGCTTGGAGGGGGAGGGCTACGAGCAGTACTTC
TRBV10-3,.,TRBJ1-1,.,CAISEIEGTTEAFF,TGTGCCATCAGTGAGATTGAGGGGACAACTGAAGCTTTCTTT
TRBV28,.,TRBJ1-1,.,CASTLGTSGTEAFF,TGTGCCAGCACCCTCGGGACATCTGGGACTGAAGCTTTCTTT
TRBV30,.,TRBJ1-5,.,CAWNVRWDQPQHF,TGTGCCTGGAATGTGAGGTGGGATCAGCCCCAGCATTTT
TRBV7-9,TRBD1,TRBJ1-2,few,CASSPGGIGYTF,TGTGCCAGCAGCCCAGGGGGGATCGGCTACACCTTC
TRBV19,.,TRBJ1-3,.,CASRAAGNTIYF,TGTGCCAGTAGGGCGGCCGGAAACACCATATATTTT
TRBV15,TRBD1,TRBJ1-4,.,CATSRSPPGGFDEKLFF,TGTGCCACCAGCAGATCCCCACCAGGGGGATTCGATGAAAAACTGTTTTTT
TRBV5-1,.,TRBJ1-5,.,CASSLGGLNQPQHF,TGCGCCAGCAGCTTGGGCGGGCTAAATCAGCCCCAGCATTTT
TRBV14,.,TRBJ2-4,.,CASRGPGNIQYF,TGTGCCAGCAGGGGGCCAGGAAACATTCAGTACTTC
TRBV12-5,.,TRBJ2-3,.,CASGSRKAGSVTDTQYF,TGTGCTAGTGGTTCCCGAAAAGCCGGGAGTGTCACAGATACGCAGTATTTT
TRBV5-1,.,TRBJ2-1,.,CASSLDRVISNEQFF,TGCGCCAGCAGCTTGGACAGGGTCATTTCGAATGAGCAGTTCTTC
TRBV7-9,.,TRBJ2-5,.,CASSLAGETQYF,TGTGCCAGCAGCTTAGCCGGGGAGACCCAGTACTTC
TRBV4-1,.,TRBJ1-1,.,CASSQYGGTEAFF,TGCGCCAGCAGCCAATATGGAGGCACTGAAGCTTTCTTT
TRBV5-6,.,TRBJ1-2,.,CASSSRTESNYGYTF,TGTGCCAGCAGCTCCCGGACAGAGAGTAACTATGGCTACACCTTC
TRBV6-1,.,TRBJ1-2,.,CASSLSSYGYTF,TGTGCCAGCAGTCTTTCGAGCTATGGCTACACCTTC
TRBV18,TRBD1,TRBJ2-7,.,CASSPGTDYEQYF,TGTGCCAGCTCACCTGGGACAGACTACGAGCAGTACTTC
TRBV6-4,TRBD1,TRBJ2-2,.,CASSRHETGTGKAGELFF,TGTGCCAGCAGCCGCCATGAAACCGGGACAGGGAAGGCCGGGGAGCTGTTTTTT
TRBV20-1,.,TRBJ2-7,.,CSASQYEQYF,TGCAGTGCTAGTCAGTACGAGCAGTACTTC
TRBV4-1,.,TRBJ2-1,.,CASSQSYQGTDYNEQFF,TGCGCCAGCAGCCAATCGTATCAGGGCACTGACTACAATGAGCAGTTCTTC
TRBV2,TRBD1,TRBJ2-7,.,CASSEDKAGGEQYF,TGTGCCAGCAGTGAGGACAAAGCAGGGGGCGAGCAGTACTTC
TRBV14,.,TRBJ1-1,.,CASSQLGGTEAFF,TGTGCCAGCAGCCAATTAGGGGGCACTGAAGCTTTCTTT
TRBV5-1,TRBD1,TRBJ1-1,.,CASSYEPGDRNTEAFF,TGCGCCAGCAGCTATGAGCCGGGGGACAGGAACACTGAAGCTTTCTTT
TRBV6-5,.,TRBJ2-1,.,CASNSDNEQFF,TGTGCCAGCAATTCAGATAATGAGCAGTTCTTC
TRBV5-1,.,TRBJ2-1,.,CASSLAGQGGNEQFF,TGCGCCAGCAGCCTTGCCGGGCAGGGTGGCAATGAGCAGTTCTTC